These 28 T cell receptor beta chains came from one sample sequenced in a study of metastatic and nonmetastatic thyroid tumors. Thyroid surgery took place with no prior treatment in any patient. TCRdb re-called the PCR reads via MiXCR. The table lists tens of thousands of clones, over 15% of them singletons, with over 9.5% in the top ten. The sequencing sample was made of blood. The receptor set was obtained from a female donor with papillary thyroid cancer or a benign thyroid nodule (not recorded which). Some clones in this sample may be carry-over from other donors' samples.

Turning to this clone: One junction end disagrees with the germline gene, perhaps due to a read error. The J gene is TRBJ2-3, the V gene TRBV11-1; perhaps TRBD2 as D (5 bases). CDR1 and CDR2 (germline): SGHAT, FQDESV (reference sequence). The CDR3 has 15 amino acids. CDR3 sequence reads: CASSLIRSSTDTRYF. The DNA of the CDR3 is TGTGCCAGCAGCTTAATCAGATCTAGCACAGATACGCGGTATTTT. Full variable domain (missing parts from reference TRBV11-1 and TRBJ2-3): EAEVAQSPRYKITEKSQAVAFWCDPISGHATLYWYRQILGQGPELLVQFQDESVVDDSQLPKDRFSAERLKGVDSTLKIQPAELGDSAMYLCASSLIRSSTDTRYFGPGTRLTVL.

This clone was recorded many times. The J gene is TRBJ2-1, the V gene TRBV7-9; 7 bases map to TRBD2. This CDR3 has 17 residues. The V and J ends lost 5 bases and 0 bases, in that order; junction bases with no gene match: 10. Germline V gives CDR1 SEHNR, CDR2 FQNEAQ (reference sequence). In nucleotides, the CDR3 is TGTGCCAGCAGCCCTGGGGGGGGTTTGGGCTCCTACAATGAGCAGTTCTTC. Translated, it gives CASSPGGGLGSYNEQFF.

This clone was detected many times. The chain links TRBV2 to TRBJ1-1; 8 bases are shared with TRBD1. The CDR3 covers 13 residues. Germline assignment: CDR1 SNHLY and CDR2 FYNNEI. J lost 7 bases, V lost 5 bases, and 6 bases had no gene match. The CDR3 sequence is CASSFQGAGEAFF. The CDR3, as DNA: TGTGCCAGCAGTTTCCAGGGGGCAGGTGAAGCTTTCTTT.

In the case of this clone: One end of the junction varies from germline; a read error may be responsible. This chain uses TRBV28 with TRBJ1-2, with D uncertain. The V gene's germline CDR1 is MDHEN and CDR2 SYDVKM. The CDR3 has 13 residues. CDR3 coding DNA: TGTGCCGGCAGTTCGGCGCAGGACTATGGCCACACCTTC. Its translation: CAGSSAQDYGHTF.

This clone showed up many times. Here the CDR3 reads CASSRSSGWGTDTQYF. The CDR3 bases are TGTGCCAGCAGCCGGAGTAGTGGTTGGGGCACAGATACGCAGTATTTT. The chain couples TRBV11-2 to TRBJ2-3; D is ambiguous. From germline, CDR1 is SGHAT and CDR2 FQNNGV. CDR3 size: 16 residues. V lost 5 bases and J lost 1, with 16 bases in between.

A few counts support this clone. This chain links TRBV7-9 with TRBJ1-1; D is unresolved. Trimming left V 5 bases short and J 3 bases short, with 7 bases between. Germline loops: CDR1 SEHNR, CDR2 FQNEAQ (reference sequence). This CDR3 has 12 residues. The CDR3 reads CASSPLYTEAFF. The CDR3, as DNA: TGTGCCAGCAGCCCTCTGTACACTGAAGCTTTCTTT.

With respect to this clone: The junction differs from germline at one of its ends, possibly a read error. The chain has TRBV6-1 and TRBJ2-3; 8 bases are a match to TRBD1. The CDR3 is 15 residues long. Germline V gene lookup returns CDR1 MNHNS and CDR2 SASEGT. CDR3 nucleotide sequence: TGTGCCAGCAGTGGGACAGGGCACTTTACGGATACGCATTATTTT. Protein sequence: CASSGTGHFTDTHYF.

The sample holds many counts of this clone. The chain links TRBV6-1 to TRBJ1-1; 8 positions agree with TRBD1. This CDR3 is 15 amino acids long. The germline gives CDR1 MNHNS, CDR2 SASEGT. The junction had 11 bases not matched to a gene; V was cut back by 6 bases and J by 5 bases. The CDR3 nucleotides are TGTGCCAGCAGGGCGGCAGGGGGCGCGCGAACTGAAGCTTTCTTT. Its protein is CASRAAGGARTEAFF.

This clone was found many times. The chain couples TRBV6-1 to TRBJ2-7; 7 bases match TRBD2. Germline values: CDR1 MNHNS, CDR2 SASEGT. This CDR3 has 16 residues. V was clipped by 5 bases and J by 1 base; unmatched bases: 11. The CDR3 is CASSRTRGLGSYEQYF. The CDR3 region has the DNA TGTGCCAGCAGTCGTACCCGAGGACTAGGTTCCTACGAGCAGTACTTC.

This clone was counted ten times or more. The rearrangement links TRBV5-1 to TRBJ2-5, with TRBD1 matching 8 bases. Germline CDR1 is SGHRS and CDR2 is YFSETQ. The CDR3 consists of 15 residues. V shed 3 bases and J 3 bases; nucleotides not matched to a gene: 7. CDR3 in amino acids: CASSSSTGEEETQYF. The CDR3 DNA reads TGCGCCAGCAGCTCCTCGACAGGGGAAGAAGAGACCCAGTACTTC.

By share, this clone counts as medium-sized (0.01 to 0.1%). V gene TRBV6-1 combines with J gene TRBJ1-5; the match to TRBD1 covers 8 bases. Germline assignment: CDR1 MNHNS and CDR2 SASEGT. This CDR3 is 15 amino acids long. The ends lost 6 bases at V and 1 base at J; junction bases unmatched: 5. The DNA of the CDR3 is TGTGCCAGCAGGCCGACAGGGGACAGCAATCAGCCCCAGCATTTT. This gives the protein CASRPTGDSNQPQHF.

This clone was detected ten times or more. J is TRBJ2-5 and V is TRBV6-5; TRBD2 aligns across 7 bases. CDR3 length: 13 residues. The germline V gene encodes CDR1 MNHEY and CDR2 SVGAGI. The V and J ends lost 2 bases and 5 bases, in that order; junction bases with no gene match: 2. The CDR3 sequence: CASSYGGGETQYF. The CDR3 DNA follows: TGTGCCAGCAGTTACGGGGGGGGGGAGACCCAGTACTTC.

This clone was recorded at least ten times. Other DNA sequences of this sample code for an identical CDR3. For the CDR3, the DNA is TGTGCCAGCAGCTTGGGTACCCAAGAGACCCAGTACTTC. Its translation is CASSLGTQETQYF. The chain employs TRBV11-2 and TRBJ2-5; D unresolved. V was shortened by 3 bases and J by 1 base, with 6 bases between the two germline ends. The length of the CDR3 is 13 residues. Germline CDR1 reads SGHAT; CDR2 reads FQNNGV.

The rearrangement joins TRBV7-3 to TRBJ2-7, with D possibly matching TRBD1 (6 bases). Trimming removed 5 bases from V and 4 bases from J, with 15 bases in between. Germline V CDR1 and CDR2: SGHTA, FQGTGA. The CDR3 has 14 amino acids. The CDR3 DNA reads TGTGCCAGCAGCCCCAGTCCGGGACATTACGAGCAGTACTTC. Its translation is CASSPSPGHYEQYF. Together with reference TRBV7-3 and TRBJ2-7, the CDR3 gives the full variable domain: GAGVSQTPSNKVTEKGKYVELRCDPISGHTALYWYRQSLGQGPEFLIYFQGTGAADDSGLPNDRFFAVRPEGSVSTLKIQRTERGDSAVYLCASSPSPGHYEQYFGPGTRLTVT.

This clone was seen ten or more times. The chain couples TRBV3-1 to TRBJ2-3, with D unresolved. Germline-derived CDR1 and CDR2 are LGHDT and YNNKEL (reference sequence). This CDR3 region has 14 residues. The V gene lost 1 base and the J gene lost 0 bases, with 5 bases spanning the gap. The CDR3 is CASSQVDSTDTQYF. The CDR3 DNA sequence: TGTGCCAGCAGCCAAGTGGACAGCACAGATACGCAGTATTTT.

Many counts were recorded for this clone. The chain joins TRBV30 to TRBJ2-2, with 7 bases identical to TRBD1. Germline V lookup: CDR1 GTSNPN, CDR2 SVGIG (reference sequence). CDR3 length: 15 amino acids. V shed 1 base and J 8 bases; nucleotides not matched to a gene: 10. Written as DNA, the CDR3 is TGTGCCTGGAGTGCAACTCAGGGGGTAGGGGGGGAGCTGTTTTTT. It codes for CAWSATQGVGGELFF.

The V gene is TRBV18, the J gene TRBJ1-2, with TRBD1 as a possible D gene (5 bases). The CDR3 spans 13 residues. The V gene's germline CDR1 is KGHSH and CDR2 LQKENI. Trimming stripped 1 base from V and 9 bases from J, with 12 bases between. CDR3 sequence reads: CASSPRDGDSYTF. DNA for the CDR3: TGTGCCAGCTCACCACGGGACGGGGATAGCTACACCTTC.

Notes on this clone: The junction and the germline gene differ at one end; a read error may be behind it. Other nucleotide sequences in the sample specify the same CDR3. The rearrangement links TRBV6-1 to TRBJ1-2, with 7 positions matching TRBD1. This CDR3 has 14 amino acids. Germline loops: CDR1 MNHNS, CDR2 SASEGT. The CDR3 nucleotides are TGTGCCAGCAGGAGGGACAGCGGCCTCGGGGGATACACATTC. It encodes CASRRDSGLGGYTF.

The chain recombines TRBV11-3 with TRBJ2-2; 10 bases map to TRBD2. This CDR3 region has 15 residues. Germline lookup yields CDR1 SGHNT and CDR2 YENEEA. The junction had 6 bases not matched to a gene; V was cut back by 6 bases and J by 5 bases. CDR3: CASRPGTSVTGELFF. Here the CDR3 DNA reads TGTGCCAGCAGGCCCGGGACTAGCGTTACCGGGGAGCTGTTTTTT. Complete variable domain (other parts from reference TRBV11-3 and TRBJ2-2): EAGVVQSPRYKIIEKKQPVAFWCNPISGHNTLYWYLQNLGQGPELLIRYENEEAVDDSQLPKDRFSAERLKGVDSTLKIQPAELGDSAVYLCASRPGTSVTGELFFGEGSRLTVL.

This clone was found many times. The rearrangement links TRBV10-3 to TRBJ2-3; 9 nucleotides align to TRBD2. This CDR3 has 16 residues. Unmatched junction bases numbered 12, after V lost 8 bases and J lost 3 bases. Germline loops: CDR1 ENHRY, CDR2 SYGVKD. CDR3 protein: CAIARGGGGRTDTQYF. In DNA, the CDR3 is TGTGCCATCGCGAGGGGCGGGGGGGGCAGAACAGATACGCAGTATTTT.

Only a few counts were recorded for this clone. The chain uses TRBV15 and TRBJ1-3; the D is unclear. Germline lookup yields CDR1 LNHNV and CDR2 YYDKDF (reference sequence). V gave up 0 bases and J gave up 4 bases, with 16 bases separating them. The CDR3 has 17 amino acids. The CDR3 bases are TGTGCCACCAGCAGAGATCGGTCAAGGTCCTCCGGAAACACCATATATTTT. This encodes CATSRDRSRSSGNTIYF.

This clone has at least ten counts. The chain links TRBV25-1 to TRBJ2-5; D unclear. The V gene lost 5 bases and the J gene lost 4 bases, with 17 bases spanning the gap. CDR1 MGHDK and CDR2 SYGVNS come from the germline V gene. CDR3 length: 15 amino acids. Here the CDR3 reads CASSKIAGVGETQYF. CDR3 DNA sequence: TGTGCCAGCAGTAAAATCGCTGGAGTAGGAGAGACCCAGTACTTC.

This clone was observed many times. The gene calls are TRBV20-1 and TRBJ2-3; TRBD2 aligns across 9 bases. Germline CDR1 reads DFQATT; CDR2 reads SNEGSKA (reference sequence). This CDR3 region has 15 residues. With V trimmed by 0 bases and J by 5 bases, 6 bases remained unmatched. The CDR3 nucleotides are TGCAGTGCTAGAGATAAGGGACTAGCAGGAGATACGCAGTATTTT. This sequence encodes CSARDKGLAGDTQYF.

This clone has just a few counts. The chain combines TRBV27 with TRBJ2-3; possible D gene TRBD2, 6 bases. V was clipped by 2 bases and J by 3 bases, with 12 bases between them. The germline V gene encodes CDR1 MNHEY and CDR2 SMNVEV (reference sequence). The CDR3 runs 15 residues. The CDR3 protein is CASSLPLGGTDTQYF. CDR3 nucleotide sequence: TGTGCCAGCAGTTTACCTCTTGGGGGGACAGATACGCAGTATTTT.

The sample holds many counts of this clone. The chain has TRBV19 and TRBJ2-5, with 12 bases matching TRBD2. The CDR3 contains 15 residues. V was clipped by 6 bases and J by 4 bases; unmatched bases: 6. The germline V gene encodes CDR1 LNHDA and CDR2 SQIVND (reference sequence). CDR3 bases: TGTGCCAGTAGAACCGCTAGCGGGGGGGCAGAGACCCAGTACTTC. Protein: CASRTASGGAETQYF. Looking up the rest from reference TRBV19 and TRBJ2-5 gives the full variable domain: DGGITQSPKYLFRKEGQNVTLSCEQNLNHDAMYWYRQDPGQGLRLIYYSQIVNDFQKGDIAEGYSVSREKKESFPLTVTSAQKNPTAFYLCASRTASGGAETQYFGPGTRLLVL.

This clone came up a few times. The chain links TRBV12-3 or TRBV12-4 to TRBJ1-3; D is unclear. The V end lost 1 base, the J end lost 12 bases, and 7 bases lay between the germline ends. This CDR3 region has 11 residues. Here the CDR3 reads CASSLDANIYF. The CDR3 coding sequence is TGTGCCAGCAGTTTAGACGCCAACATATATTTT.

This clone was recorded at least ten times. The rearrangement joins TRBV6-4 to TRBJ2-3, with 12 bases that match TRBD2. The CDR3 covers 16 residues. Per germline, CDR1 MRHNA and CDR2 SNTAGT. Trimming cost V 4 bases and J 3 bases; bases outside gene matches: 5. The CDR3 sequence: CASSVSGTSGTDTQYF. The CDR3 DNA follows: TGTGCCAGCAGTGTATCCGGGACTAGCGGGACAGATACGCAGTATTTT.

The table lists this clone with many counts. This chain links TRBV24-1 with TRBJ2-2, with TRBD2 matching over 14 bases. Germline values: CDR1 KGHDR, CDR2 SFDVKD. Trimming removed 7 bases from V and 5 bases from J; junction bases left unmatched: 2. The CDR3 runs 15 residues. Written as DNA, the CDR3 is TGTGCCACCAGGGGGACTAGCGGGGGTACCGGGGAGCTGTTTTTT. Its protein product is CATRGTSGGTGELFF.